The entry below describes one T cell receptor (beta chain). The germline V gene has CDR1 LGHNA and CDR2 YNFKEQ. Deletions cut 0 bases from V and 4 bases from J, with 7 bases between. CDR3 length: 13 amino acids. This sample is part of a study of blood T cell repertoires in COVID-19. Assay used: immunoSEQ multiplex PCR; TCRdb lists only in-frame clones, some missing. The table records 300,000 to 350,000 clones, approximately 88% of them present only once. Seattle cases were enrolled at active infection and followed longitudinally. This rearrangement joins TRBV4-2 to TRBJ2-7; D gene ambiguous. This receptor was obtained from a man aged 30 to 45 with COVID-19, enrolled during active disease. Sequencing input: peripheral blood. This CDR3 is CASSQDYQYEQYF. CDR3 coding DNA: TGTGCCAGCAGCCAAGACTACCAATACGAGCAGTACTTC.